Shown below are 9 T cell receptor beta chains from a single sample sequenced in a study of blood T cell repertoires in COVID-19. This table comes from immunoSEQ multiplex PCR, and its TCRdb copy is limited to in-frame clones, with some not included. The data hold under 450,000 clones, with roughly 88% observed a single time. Sequencing input: peripheral blood. These receptors were taken from a woman aged 45-59 years with COVID-19, enrolled during active disease.

About this clone itself: Other DNA variants within this sample encode the same CDR3. CDR3 loop: CASSYSGQGGYTF. DNA of the CDR3: TGTGCCAGCAGTTACTCGGGACAGGGTGGCTACACCTTC. V is TRBV6-5 and J is TRBJ1-2, with 9 nucleotides matching TRBD1. The germline V gene encodes CDR1 MNHEY and CDR2 SVGAGI. The V gene end was trimmed by 0 bases and the J gene end by 7 bases; junction bases not matched to a gene: 0. The CDR3 totals 13 residues.

This clone was seen just once. The V and J genes are TRBV28 and TRBJ1-5, with D unclear. From germline, CDR1 is MDHEN and CDR2 SYDVKM. With 6 bases removed from V and 9 bases from J, the gap between germline ends came to 18 bases. The CDR3 is 14 amino acids. Here the CDR3 reads CASSPGEGSRPQHF. DNA for the CDR3: TGTGCCAGCAGCCCTGGGGAGGGCTCCAGGCCCCAGCATTTT.

The CDR3 region has the DNA TGTGCCAGCATCGACTTGACAGATACGCAGTATTTT. Translation gives CASIDLTDTQYF. V usage is TRBV6-5 and J usage is TRBJ2-3, with D unclear. Germline V gene lookup returns CDR1 MNHEY and CDR2 SVGAGI. The CDR3 consists of 12 residues. Between the trimmed V and J ends, which lost 7 bases and 3 bases, there was a span of 8 bases.

The J gene is TRBJ2-2, the V gene TRBV19; tentative D call: TRBD2 (6 bases). CDR3 size: 14 residues. The germline V and J ends were trimmed by 5 bases and 7 bases, with 14 bases remaining between them. Germline loops: CDR1 LNHDA, CDR2 SQIVND (reference sequence). Written as DNA, the CDR3 is TGTGCCAGTAGTTACGGGGGTCCCGGCGGGGAGCTGTTTTTT. Translation: CASSYGGPGGELFF.

V usage is TRBV7-3 and J usage is TRBJ2-1; 7 bases line up with TRBD1. J lost 2 bases, V lost 2 bases, and 15 bases had no gene match. CDR1 and CDR2 from the germline V gene are SGHTA and FQGTGA. This CDR3 comprises 19 residues. This CDR3 reads CASSLVGLGGSGTYNEQFF. CDR3 nucleotide sequence: TGTGCCAGCAGCTTAGTGGGGCTAGGGGGCTCAGGGACCTACAATGAGCAGTTCTTC.

This clone has a handful of counts. The genes are TRBV5-8 and TRBJ2-3; tentatively, D is TRBD2 (5 bases). Germline values: CDR1 SGHTS, CDR2 YDEGEE. CDR3 length equals 14 residues. Trimming took 7 bases from V and 0 from J, leaving 12 bases between them. The CDR3 nucleotides read TGTGCCAGCTCGGCCCGGACTAGCACAGATACGCAGTATTTT. Its translation: CASSARTSTDTQYF.

The V gene is TRBV25-1, the J gene TRBJ1-1; 7 nucleotides agree with TRBD1. Trimming at V came to 8 bases and at J to 1 base, leaving 4 bases not matched to a gene. This CDR3 is built from 13 residues. Germline CDR1 and CDR2: MGHDK and SYGVNS. The DNA of the CDR3 is TGTGCCAGCTCTAGACAGGGGAACACTGAAGCTTTCTTT. It is translated as CASSRQGNTEAFF.

This chain joins TRBV4-1 and TRBJ1-6, with D tentatively TRBD1 (5 bases). Germline CDR1 is MGHRA and CDR2 is YSYEKL. Between the trimmed V and J ends, which lost 9 bases and 10 bases, there was a span of 28 bases. This CDR3 is 17 amino acids long. CDR3 in amino acids: CASTISLGGAGQSPLHF. Here the CDR3 DNA reads TGCGCCAGTACCATTTCACTAGGAGGGGCAGGTCAGTCACCCCTCCACTTT.

The genes are TRBV6-5 and TRBJ2-2; maybe TRBD2 (6 bases). CDR1 MNHEY and CDR2 SVGAGI come from the germline V gene. V was pared by 6 bases and J by 1 base, with 12 bases between. The CDR3 runs 15 residues. CDR3 in amino acids: CASRPGLVNTGELFF. In DNA, the CDR3 is TGTGCCAGCAGGCCGGGACTCGTGAACACCGGGGAGCTGTTTTTT.